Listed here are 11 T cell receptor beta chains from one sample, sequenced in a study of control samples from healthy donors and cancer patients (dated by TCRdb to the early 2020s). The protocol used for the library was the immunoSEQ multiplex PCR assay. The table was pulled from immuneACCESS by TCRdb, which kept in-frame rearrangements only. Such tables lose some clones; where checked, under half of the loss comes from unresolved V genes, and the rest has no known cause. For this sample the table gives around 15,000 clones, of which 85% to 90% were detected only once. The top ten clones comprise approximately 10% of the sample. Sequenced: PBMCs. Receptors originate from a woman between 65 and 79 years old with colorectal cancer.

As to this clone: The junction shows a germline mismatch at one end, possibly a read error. The DNA for the CDR3 is TGTGCCAGCAGCTTAGAGGACAGGGGCAGATTTTTC. Its translation: CASSLEDRGRFF. The chain recombines TRBV7-9 with TRBJ2-7; 9 bases align to TRBD1. CDR3 length equals 12 residues. CDR1 and CDR2 (germline): SEHNR, FQNEAQ (reference sequence).

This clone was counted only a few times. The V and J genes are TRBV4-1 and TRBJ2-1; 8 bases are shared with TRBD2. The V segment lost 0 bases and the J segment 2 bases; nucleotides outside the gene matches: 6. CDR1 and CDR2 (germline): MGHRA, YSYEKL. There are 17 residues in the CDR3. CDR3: CASSQDHRGRTYNEQFF. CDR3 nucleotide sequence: TGCGCCAGCAGCCAAGATCATCGCGGGAGGACCTACAATGAGCAGTTCTTC.

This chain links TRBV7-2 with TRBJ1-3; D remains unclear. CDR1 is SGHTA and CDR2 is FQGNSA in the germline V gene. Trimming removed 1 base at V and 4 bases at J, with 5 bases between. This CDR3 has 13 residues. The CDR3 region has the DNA TGTGCCAGCAGCTTAGGGGCCGGAAACACCATATATTTT. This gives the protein CASSLGAGNTIYF.

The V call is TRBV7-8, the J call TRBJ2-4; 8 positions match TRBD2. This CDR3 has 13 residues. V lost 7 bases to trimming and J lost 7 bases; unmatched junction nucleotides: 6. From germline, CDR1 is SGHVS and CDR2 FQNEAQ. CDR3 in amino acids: CASTGGAGNIQYF. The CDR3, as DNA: TGTGCCAGCACGGGAGGGGCCGGTAACATTCAGTACTTC.

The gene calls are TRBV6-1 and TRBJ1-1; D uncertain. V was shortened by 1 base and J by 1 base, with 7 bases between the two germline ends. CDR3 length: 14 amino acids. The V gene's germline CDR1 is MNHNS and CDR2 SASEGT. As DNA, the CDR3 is TGTGCCAGCAGTGAAGGCGGGAAGAACACTGAAGCTTTCTTT. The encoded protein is CASSEGGKNTEAFF.

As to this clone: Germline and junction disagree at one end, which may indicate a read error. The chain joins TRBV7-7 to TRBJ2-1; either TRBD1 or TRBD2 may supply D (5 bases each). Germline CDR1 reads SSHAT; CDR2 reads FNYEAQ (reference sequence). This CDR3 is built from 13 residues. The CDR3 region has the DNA TGTGCTAGCAGCTACGGGGCAGGCGGGGAGCAGTTCTTC. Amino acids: CASSYGAGGEQFF.

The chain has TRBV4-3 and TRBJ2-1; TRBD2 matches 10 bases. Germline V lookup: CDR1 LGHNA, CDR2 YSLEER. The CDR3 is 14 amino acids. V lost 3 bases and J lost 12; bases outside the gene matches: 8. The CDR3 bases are TGCGCCAGCAGCCACCCCTCGGTAGCGGGAGGGCAGTTCTTC. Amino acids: CASSHPSVAGGQFF.

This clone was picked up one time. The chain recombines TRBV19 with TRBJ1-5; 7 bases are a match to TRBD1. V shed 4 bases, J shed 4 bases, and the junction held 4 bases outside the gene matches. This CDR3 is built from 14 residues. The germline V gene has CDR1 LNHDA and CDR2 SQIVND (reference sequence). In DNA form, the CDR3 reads TGTGCCAGTAGTACAGGGGGTGGGAATCAGCCCCAGCATTTT. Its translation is CASSTGGGNQPQHF. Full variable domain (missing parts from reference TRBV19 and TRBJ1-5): DGGITQSPKYLFRKEGQNVTLSCEQNLNHDAMYWYRQDPGQGLRLIYYSQIVNDFQKGDIAEGYSVSREKKESFPLTVTSAQKNPTAFYLCASSTGGGNQPQHFGDGTRLSIL.

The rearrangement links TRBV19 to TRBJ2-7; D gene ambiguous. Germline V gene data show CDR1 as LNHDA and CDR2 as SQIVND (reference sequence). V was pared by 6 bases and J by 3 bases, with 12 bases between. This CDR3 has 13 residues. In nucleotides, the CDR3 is TGTGCCAGTAGAGGGCTAGATTTCTACGAGCAGTACTTC. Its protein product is CASRGLDFYEQYF.

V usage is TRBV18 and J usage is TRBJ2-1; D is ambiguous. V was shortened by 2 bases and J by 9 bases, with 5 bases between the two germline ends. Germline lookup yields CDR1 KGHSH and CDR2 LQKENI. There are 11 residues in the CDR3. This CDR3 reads CASSPKVEQFF. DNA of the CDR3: TGTGCCAGCTCACCAAAGGTTGAGCAGTTCTTC.

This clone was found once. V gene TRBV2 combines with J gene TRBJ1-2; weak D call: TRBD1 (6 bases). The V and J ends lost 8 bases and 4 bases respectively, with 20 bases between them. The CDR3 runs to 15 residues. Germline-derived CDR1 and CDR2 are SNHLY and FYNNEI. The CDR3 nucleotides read TGTGCCAGCGGCCCCCCGACACAGGGTGGCTATGGCTACACCTTC. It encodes CASGPPTQGGYGYTF.